Presented here are 18 T cell receptor beta chains from one specimen sequenced in a study of T cells after somatic rescue of genetic block (dated by TCRdb to 2020 to 2022). The library came from the immunoSEQ multiplex PCR assay. TCRdb holds this immuneACCESS table with in-frame rearrangements only. Some clones are missing; in checked studies, unresolved V genes explain under half, and the rest has no known cause. A total of fewer than 150,000 clones appear in this sample, approximately 90% of them only once. Of the sample, more than 1.4% falls within the top ten clones. The sequencing input was peripheral blood mononuclear cells (PBMCs). Source of these receptors: a woman under 30.

The genes are TRBV4-1 and TRBJ1-2, with 9 bases aligning to TRBD1. CDR1 is MGHRA and CDR2 is YSYEKL in the germline V gene. After removal of 4 bases from V and 8 bases from J, the junction contained 14 bases not matched to a gene. This CDR3 comprises 16 residues. The CDR3 here is CASSLVGQGGFNGYTF. In DNA, the CDR3 is TGCGCCAGCAGCCTTGTGGGACAGGGCGGATTTAACGGCTACACCTTC.

This rearrangement joins TRBV5-5 to TRBJ2-3; D is perhaps TRBD1 (5 bases). The CDR3 is made up of 13 amino acids. CDR1 and CDR2 from the germline V gene are SGHKS and YYEKEE (reference sequence). Trimming cost V 3 bases and J 3 bases, with 8 bases left between them. DNA of the CDR3: TGTGCCAGCAGCTCGACAGCGACAGATACGCAGTATTTT. Translation: CASSSTATDTQYF.

This clone was counted only a few times. This chain connects TRBV7-9 to TRBJ1-1; 7 bases are shared with TRBD1. This CDR3 is built from 14 residues. CDR1 is SEHNR, CDR2 FQNEAQ, per germline (reference sequence). The V gene end was trimmed by 5 bases and the J gene end by 7 bases; junction bases not matched to a gene: 10. The chain's CDR3 is CASSPRQGAIEAFF. CDR3 DNA: TGTGCCAGCAGCCCCCGACAGGGTGCCATTGAAGCTTTCTTT. The full variable domain, with the rest looked up from reference TRBV7-9 and TRBJ1-1, is DTGVSQNPRHKITKRGQNVTFRCDPISEHNRLYWYRQTLGQGPEFLTYFQNEAQLEKSRLLSDRFSAERPKGSFSTLEIQRTEQGDSAMYLCASSPRQGAIEAFFGQGTRLTVV.

The chain links TRBV5-1 to TRBJ1-2; TRBD1 aligns across 11 bases. The CDR3 is 15 residues long. Trimming at V came to 4 bases and at J to 7 bases, leaving 9 bases not matched to a gene. CDR1 is SGHRS and CDR2 is YFSETQ in the germline V gene. The CDR3 loop reads CASSPGQGAFSGYTF. The CDR3, as DNA: TGCGCCAGCAGCCCTGGACAGGGGGCGTTTAGTGGCTACACCTTC.

The chain combines TRBV30 with TRBJ1-1; D perhaps matches TRBD1 (6 bases). The CDR3 consists of 11 residues. Germline V lookup: CDR1 GTSNPN, CDR2 SVGIG (reference sequence). Trimming took 8 bases from V and 5 from J, leaving 12 bases between them. CDR3 bases: TGTGCCCGCGGACAGTATACTGAAGCTTTCTTT. This gives the protein CARGQYTEAFF.

The sample holds one count of this clone. V usage is TRBV4-1 and J usage is TRBJ1-2, with 9 bases lining up with TRBD1. Per the germline V gene, CDR1 is MGHRA and CDR2 is YSYEKL. The CDR3 is 16 amino acids. J gave up 3 bases and V 0 bases, and 5 bases lay outside the gene matches. CDR3 bases: TGCGCCAGCAGCCAAGAAGGGACAGGGCCCGACTATGGCTACACCTTC. Its translation: CASSQEGTGPDYGYTF.

Only one count was recorded for this clone. The genes are TRBV4-3 and TRBJ2-3; 10 positions agree with TRBD2. The junction had 13 bases not matched to a gene; V was cut back by 4 bases and J by 0 bases. CDR1 and CDR2 (germline): LGHNA, YSLEER. The CDR3 consists of 19 residues. The CDR3 DNA reads TGCGCCAGCAGCCCCTCTCGGTTAGCGGGGGGCCCGAGCACAGATACGCAGTATTTT. Translated: CASSPSRLAGGPSTDTQYF.

The chain employs TRBV5-5 and TRBJ2-7; D may be TRBD1 (6 bases). This CDR3 comprises 14 residues. The germline gives CDR1 SGHKS, CDR2 YYEKEE (reference sequence). Deletions cut 4 bases from V and 4 bases from J, with 15 bases between. The CDR3 is CASSPNRVPYEQYF. The CDR3 region has the DNA TGTGCCAGCAGCCCTAACAGGGTCCCATACGAGCAGTACTTC.

This clone was found a few times. V is TRBV6-6 and J is TRBJ1-2; possibly TRBD1 for D (5 bases). Germline-derived CDR1 and CDR2 are MNHNY and SVGAGI (reference sequence). This CDR3 is built from 13 residues. Trimming left V 2 bases short and J 4 bases short, with 8 bases between. The CDR3 loop reads CASSYEQAYGYTF. In DNA, the CDR3 is TGTGCCAGCAGTTACGAACAGGCCTATGGCTACACCTTC.

The genes are TRBV30 and TRBJ2-4; D remains unclear. V lost 4 bases and J 4 bases, leaving 14 bases between the germline ends. The CDR3 has 14 amino acids. Germline V CDR1 and CDR2: GTSNPN, SVGIG (reference sequence). As DNA, the CDR3 is TGTGCCTGGACAGGTTCGGCCCCAAAAAACATTCAGTACTTC. As protein: CAWTGSAPKNIQYF. Supplemented by reference TRBV30 and TRBJ2-4, the full variable domain reads SQTIHQWPATLVQPVGSPLSLECTVEGTSNPNLYWYRQAAGRGLQLLFYSVGIGQISSEVPQNLSASRPQDRQFILSSKKLLLSDSGFYLCAWTGSAPKNIQYFGAGTRLSVL.

V gene TRBV7-6 combines with J gene TRBJ1-3, with a weak D call TRBD1 (5 bases). V was pared by 5 bases and J by 1 base, with 12 bases between. In germline, CDR1 is SGHVS, CDR2 FNYEAQ. This CDR3 has 15 residues. The CDR3 protein is CASSVAGGSGNTIYF. CDR3 nucleotide sequence: TGTGCCAGCAGCGTGGCGGGGGGATCTGGAAACACCATATATTTT.

This clone has only a few counts. This chain joins TRBV10-3 and TRBJ1-1; 9 bases match TRBD1. CDR3 length equals 13 residues. CDR1 ENHRY and CDR2 SYGVKD come from the germline V gene. The V segment lost 2 bases and the J segment 5 bases; nucleotides outside the gene matches: 0. In nucleotides, the CDR3 is TGTGCCATCAGTGAGGGGACAGGGACTGAAGCTTTCTTT. Translation gives CAISEGTGTEAFF.

This chain joins TRBV4-2 and TRBJ2-1; D call uncertain. Trimming pared 0 bases from V and 2 bases from J, leaving 14 bases between. CDR3 length: 17 residues. Germline loops: CDR1 LGHNA, CDR2 YNFKEQ. CDR3 protein: CASSQDFPAKTYNEQFF. CDR3 DNA sequence: TGTGCCAGCAGCCAAGATTTCCCAGCCAAGACCTACAATGAGCAGTTCTTC.

The rearrangement joins TRBV10-1 to TRBJ1-1; no reliable D call. Trimming took 2 bases from V and 1 from J, leaving 8 bases between them. The germline CDR1 and CDR2 sequences are WNHNN and SYGVQD (reference sequence). The CDR3 sequence is 14 residues long. The CDR3 coding sequence is TGCGCCAGCAGTGAGAGGAGGGAGAACACTGAAGCTTTCTTT. Amino acids: CASSERRENTEAFF.

The chain couples TRBV5-6 to TRBJ1-5; D gene uncertain. From germline, CDR1 is SGHDT and CDR2 YYEEEE. Trimming left V 3 bases short and J 0 bases short, with 10 bases between. This CDR3 is 15 amino acids long. The CDR3 sequence is CASSSGYYSNQPQHF. CDR3 DNA: TGTGCCAGCAGCTCGGGGTATTATAGCAATCAGCCCCAGCATTTT.

The V gene is TRBV14, the J gene TRBJ2-7; D unresolved. Germline lookup yields CDR1 SGHDN and CDR2 FVKESK. Trimming removed 4 bases at V and 7 bases at J, with 14 bases between. This CDR3 spans 13 amino acids. The CDR3 nucleotides read TGTGCCAGCAGCCCCTGGGCAGGAAGGGAGCAGTACTTC. Residues: CASSPWAGREQYF.

The sample holds one count of this clone. This rearrangement joins TRBV6-5 to TRBJ1-2; no definite D call. The V gene's germline CDR1 is MNHEY and CDR2 SVGAGI. V lost 0 bases to trimming and J lost 2 bases, with 7 bases between them. CDR3 length: 14 amino acids. The CDR3 spells CASSYSLGNYGYTF. The CDR3 DNA sequence: TGTGCCAGCAGTTACTCTCTGGGCAACTATGGCTACACCTTC.

V usage is TRBV4-1 and J usage is TRBJ1-2, with a weak D call TRBD1 (6 bases). V was shortened by 3 bases and J by 4 bases, with 15 bases between the two germline ends. The CDR3 is made up of 15 amino acids. Per the germline V gene, CDR1 is MGHRA and CDR2 is YSYEKL. The CDR3 DNA follows: TGCGCCAGCAGCCATTCCACGGGGGCCCCCTATGGCTACACCTTC. Protein: CASSHSTGAPYGYTF.